The 21 T cell receptor beta chains presented below share a single source sample, sequenced in a study of blood T cells in healthy people across ages. Using a J-beta primer mix together with a sample-barcoded 5' primer, a second PCR was run for about 6 to 11 cycles. TCRdb analysed the 5' RACE reads with MiXCR anew, one entry per CDR3 protein. The sample records about 1.1 million distinct CDR3 sequences, around two fifths being singletons. Sample: blood. These receptors all stem from a man aged 18 to 29 in good health.

This chain joins TRBV12-3 or TRBV12-4 and TRBJ1-4; 8 bases are shared with TRBD1. After removal of 6 bases from V and 8 bases from J, the junction contained 23 bases not matched to a gene. The CDR3 contains 19 residues. CDR3 region: CASSPGRQGIGRGPEKLFF. The CDR3 DNA follows: TGTGCCAGCAGCCCGGGAAGACAGGGGATCGGGCGGGGACCAGAAAAACTGTTTTTT.

Only a few counts were recorded for this clonotype. The genes are TRBV5-6 and TRBJ1-1; 7 bases line up with TRBD1. The CDR3 extends over 13 amino acids. The V segment lost 4 bases and the J segment 5 bases; nucleotides outside the gene matches: 5. From germline, CDR1 is SGHDT and CDR2 YYEEEE. The CDR3 loop reads CASSGRGRTEAFF. CDR3 sequence (DNA): TGTGCCAGCAGCGGAAGGGGGCGGACTGAAGCTTTCTTT.

This clonotype was counted only a few times. This rearrangement joins TRBV9 to TRBJ2-1; 9 positions agree with TRBD2. CDR1 SGDLS and CDR2 YYNGEE come from the germline V gene. Unmatched junction bases numbered 7, after V lost 4 bases and J lost 2 bases. The CDR3 runs to 16 residues. CDR3 in amino acids: CASSPQRGATYNEQFF. Written as DNA, the CDR3 is TGTGCCAGCAGCCCACAGCGGGGGGCCACCTACAATGAGCAGTTCTTC.

This clonotype was observed a single time. The rearrangement joins TRBV29-1 to TRBJ2-5, with D uncertain. CDR1 SQVTM and CDR2 ANQGSEA come from the germline V gene. The CDR3 is 14 amino acids. V was shortened by 5 bases and J by 11 bases, with 24 bases between the two germline ends. The CDR3 loop reads CSVSFGSLGAEQYF. For the CDR3, the DNA is TGCAGCGTTTCATTTGGGTCCCTGGGCGCTGAGCAGTACTTC.

This clonotype was seen at least ten times. The rearrangement uses TRBV5-1 and TRBJ2-7, with D tentatively TRBD2 (5 bases). CDR3 length: 14 amino acids. Trimming took off 4 bases at V and 1 base at J, with 12 bases between the two ends. The V gene's germline CDR1 is SGHRS and CDR2 YFSETQ. The CDR3 region is CASSTRGLSYEQYF. The CDR3 DNA reads TGCGCCAGCAGCACTCGAGGGCTATCCTACGAGCAGTACTTC.

The V and J genes are TRBV5-1 and TRBJ2-2; D uncertain. The V gene's germline CDR1 is SGHRS and CDR2 YFSETQ. Deletions cut 4 bases from V and 1 base from J, with 11 bases between. CDR3 length: 15 residues. CDR3 residues: CASSTRPGNTGELFF. CDR3 nucleotides: TGCGCCAGCAGCACCCGACCGGGGAACACCGGGGAGCTGTTTTTT.

The V and J genes are TRBV4-2 and TRBJ1-5; D is ambiguous. Germline V gene sequence: CDR1 LGHNA, CDR2 YNFKEQ. This CDR3 has 15 amino acids. Trimming removed 0 bases from V and 0 bases from J, with 6 bases in between. The CDR3 sequence is CASSQEVYSNQPQHF. The CDR3 DNA sequence: TGTGCCAGCAGCCAAGAAGTGTATAGCAATCAGCCCCAGCATTTT.

V is TRBV12-3 or TRBV12-4 and J is TRBJ1-1; possibly TRBD1 for D (5 bases). V was cut by 3 bases and J by 3 bases, with 14 bases left in between. This CDR3 contains 15 residues. The CDR3 spells CASSFLSGGYTEAFF. In nucleotides, the CDR3 is TGTGCCAGCAGTTTTTTGTCCGGGGGTTACACTGAAGCTTTCTTT.

V gene TRBV10-3 combines with J gene TRBJ1-6; the D is unclear. V lost 10 bases and J 0 bases, leaving 13 bases between the germline ends. CDR1 is ENHRY, CDR2 SYGVKD, per germline. The CDR3 extends over 15 amino acids. In nucleotides, the CDR3 is TGTGCCACTACTAATGGGAGCTCCTATAATTCACCCCTCCACTTT. Protein sequence: CATTNGSSYNSPLHF.

This clonotype was picked up a small number of times. The chain links TRBV9 to TRBJ1-1, with 7 bases lining up with TRBD1. In germline, CDR1 is SGDLS, CDR2 YYNGEE. CDR3 length equals 15 residues. V lost 3 bases, J lost 0 bases, and 5 bases stayed unmatched. The chain's CDR3 is CASSGTGTVNTEAFF. Written as DNA, the CDR3 is TGTGCCAGCAGCGGGACCGGGACAGTGAACACTGAAGCTTTCTTT.

This clonotype was seen more than once but under ten times. This chain links TRBV20-1 with TRBJ2-3; no reliable D call. V was trimmed by 4 bases and J by 0 bases, leaving 8 bases between them. This CDR3 contains 13 residues. In germline, CDR1 is DFQATT, CDR2 SNEGSKA (reference sequence). The CDR3 DNA follows: TGCAGTGCTATTCTGGGCAGCACAGATACGCAGTATTTT. Translating gives CSAILGSTDTQYF.

This clonotype was observed many times. The J gene is TRBJ1-1, the V gene TRBV5-1, with no clear D. Germline loops: CDR1 SGHRS, CDR2 YFSETQ. V was clipped by 0 bases and J by 3 bases, with 15 bases between them. The CDR3 runs to 16 residues. CDR3: CASSLGSSGRYTEAFF. CDR3 DNA sequence: TGCGCCAGCAGCTTGGGTTCGTCGGGTCGGTACACTGAAGCTTTCTTT. The variable domain in full, with the rest retrieved from reference TRBV5-1 and TRBJ1-1, is KAGVTQTPRYLIKTRGQQVTLSCSPISGHRSVSWYQQTPGQGLQFLFEYFSETQRNKGNFPGRFSGRQFSNSRSEMNVSTLELGDSALYLCASSLGSSGRYTEAFFGQGTRLTVV.

The V and J genes are TRBV5-1 and TRBJ2-4; D gene uncertain. CDR1 SGHRS and CDR2 YFSETQ come from the germline V gene. The CDR3 is made up of 14 amino acids. V shed 1 base and J shed 5 bases, with 10 bases lying between them. CDR3: CASSLSRQENIQYF. The CDR3 DNA follows: TGCGCCAGCAGCTTGTCACGCCAGGAAAACATTCAGTACTTC.

The V gene is TRBV5-1, the J gene TRBJ2-1; no firm D call. CDR1 is SGHRS and CDR2 is YFSETQ in the germline V gene. The germline V and J ends were trimmed by 0 bases and 10 bases, with 14 bases remaining between them. There are 14 residues in the CDR3. CDR3 in DNA: TGCGCCAGCAGCTTGGTCGATGTAATTGGGGAGCAGTTCTTC. Translated, it gives CASSLVDVIGEQFF.

The J gene is TRBJ1-3, the V gene TRBV6-1; D ambiguous. The V and J ends lost 7 bases and 2 bases respectively, with 15 bases between them. Germline-derived CDR1 and CDR2 are MNHNS and SASEGT. CDR3 length: 15 amino acids. The CDR3 is CASNLREVPGNTIYF. The CDR3 nucleotides are TGTGCCAGCAATCTAAGGGAGGTCCCTGGAAACACCATATATTTT.

This clonotype was detected only a few times. The chain is built from TRBV4-3 and TRBJ2-3; 7 positions match TRBD1. CDR3 size: 15 residues. After removal of 4 bases from V and 3 bases from J, the junction contained 7 bases not matched to a gene. CDR1 and CDR2 from the germline V gene are LGHNA and YSLEER. CDR3 coding DNA: TGCGCCAGCAGCCTTGGGGACAGTGAAACAGATACGCAGTATTTT. This translates into CASSLGDSETDTQYF.

The rearrangement uses TRBV4-3 and TRBJ1-2, with D perhaps TRBD1 (5 bases). Germline V gene lookup returns CDR1 LGHNA and CDR2 YSLEER. Trimming cost V 2 bases and J 4 bases, with 17 bases left between them. This CDR3 has 16 amino acids. CDR3 sequence (DNA): TGCGCCAGCAGCCAATATCCTCCGGGGACGGCCTATGGCTACACCTTC. It translates to CASSQYPPGTAYGYTF.

This clonotype turned up a few times. This sequence joins TRBV29-1 and TRBJ1-3; D possibly corresponds to TRBD1 (5 bases). The CDR3 length is 15 residues. Germline-derived CDR1 and CDR2 are SQVTM and ANQGSEA. Trimming shortened V by 6 bases and J by 3 bases, and 18 bases separated the two germline ends. CDR3 protein: CSVTVGRGLGNTIYF. CDR3 sequence (DNA): TGCAGCGTCACAGTTGGAAGGGGCCTTGGAAACACCATATATTTT.

This clonotype was recorded a few times. This sequence joins TRBV7-2 and TRBJ1-1, with 10 bases aligning to TRBD1. Germline V lookup: CDR1 SGHTA, CDR2 FQGNSA. This CDR3 has 13 residues. The junction had 5 bases not matched to a gene; V was cut back by 2 bases and J by 11 bases. CDR3 coding DNA: TGTGCCAGCAGCTTATCGGGACAGGGGCTTGCTTTCTTT. This gives the protein CASSLSGQGLAFF.

This clonotype was counted ten times or more. The genes are TRBV6-5 and TRBJ1-1, with a weak D call TRBD1 (6 bases). Germline-derived CDR1 and CDR2 are MNHEY and SVGAGI. Trimming pared 0 bases from V and 5 bases from J, leaving 10 bases between. This CDR3 contains 14 residues. Here the CDR3 reads CASSYSTGVTEAFF. DNA of the CDR3: TGTGCCAGCAGTTACTCGACAGGAGTTACTGAAGCTTTCTTT.

This clonotype was found many times. This chain joins TRBV9 and TRBJ2-7; D is ambiguous. CDR1 and CDR2 from the germline V gene are SGDLS and YYNGEE. The CDR3 is 14 amino acids. Trimming stripped 0 bases from V and 2 bases from J, with 9 bases between. CDR3 sequence: CASSVEVATYEQYF. The CDR3 DNA sequence: TGTGCCAGCAGCGTAGAGGTCGCAACCTACGAGCAGTACTTC.